Described below is a single TCR beta chain sequence and its context. The germline V and J ends were trimmed by 5 bases and 8 bases, with 13 bases remaining between them. The CDR3 covers 13 residues. The data derive from a study of brain T cells in children with intractable seizures. Using immunoSEQ multiplex PCR, the repertoire was profiled, and TCRdb retains in-frame clones only, with some absent. The table has hundreds of thousands of clones, approximately 93% seen once. Time point specified: blood from clinic visit 5 months post-surgery; TSC patient then seizure free. The V gene is TRBV12-3 or TRBV12-4, the J gene TRBJ2-4, with D tentatively TRBD1 (6 bases). This clonotype was sampled from a boy under two years old with tuberous sclerosis and intractable seizures. Sample: peripheral blood, taken less than 6 months after surgery. CDR3 sequence (DNA): TGTGCCAGCAGTCCTAACAGGGTGGACATTCAGTACTTC. This sequence encodes CASSPNRVDIQYF.